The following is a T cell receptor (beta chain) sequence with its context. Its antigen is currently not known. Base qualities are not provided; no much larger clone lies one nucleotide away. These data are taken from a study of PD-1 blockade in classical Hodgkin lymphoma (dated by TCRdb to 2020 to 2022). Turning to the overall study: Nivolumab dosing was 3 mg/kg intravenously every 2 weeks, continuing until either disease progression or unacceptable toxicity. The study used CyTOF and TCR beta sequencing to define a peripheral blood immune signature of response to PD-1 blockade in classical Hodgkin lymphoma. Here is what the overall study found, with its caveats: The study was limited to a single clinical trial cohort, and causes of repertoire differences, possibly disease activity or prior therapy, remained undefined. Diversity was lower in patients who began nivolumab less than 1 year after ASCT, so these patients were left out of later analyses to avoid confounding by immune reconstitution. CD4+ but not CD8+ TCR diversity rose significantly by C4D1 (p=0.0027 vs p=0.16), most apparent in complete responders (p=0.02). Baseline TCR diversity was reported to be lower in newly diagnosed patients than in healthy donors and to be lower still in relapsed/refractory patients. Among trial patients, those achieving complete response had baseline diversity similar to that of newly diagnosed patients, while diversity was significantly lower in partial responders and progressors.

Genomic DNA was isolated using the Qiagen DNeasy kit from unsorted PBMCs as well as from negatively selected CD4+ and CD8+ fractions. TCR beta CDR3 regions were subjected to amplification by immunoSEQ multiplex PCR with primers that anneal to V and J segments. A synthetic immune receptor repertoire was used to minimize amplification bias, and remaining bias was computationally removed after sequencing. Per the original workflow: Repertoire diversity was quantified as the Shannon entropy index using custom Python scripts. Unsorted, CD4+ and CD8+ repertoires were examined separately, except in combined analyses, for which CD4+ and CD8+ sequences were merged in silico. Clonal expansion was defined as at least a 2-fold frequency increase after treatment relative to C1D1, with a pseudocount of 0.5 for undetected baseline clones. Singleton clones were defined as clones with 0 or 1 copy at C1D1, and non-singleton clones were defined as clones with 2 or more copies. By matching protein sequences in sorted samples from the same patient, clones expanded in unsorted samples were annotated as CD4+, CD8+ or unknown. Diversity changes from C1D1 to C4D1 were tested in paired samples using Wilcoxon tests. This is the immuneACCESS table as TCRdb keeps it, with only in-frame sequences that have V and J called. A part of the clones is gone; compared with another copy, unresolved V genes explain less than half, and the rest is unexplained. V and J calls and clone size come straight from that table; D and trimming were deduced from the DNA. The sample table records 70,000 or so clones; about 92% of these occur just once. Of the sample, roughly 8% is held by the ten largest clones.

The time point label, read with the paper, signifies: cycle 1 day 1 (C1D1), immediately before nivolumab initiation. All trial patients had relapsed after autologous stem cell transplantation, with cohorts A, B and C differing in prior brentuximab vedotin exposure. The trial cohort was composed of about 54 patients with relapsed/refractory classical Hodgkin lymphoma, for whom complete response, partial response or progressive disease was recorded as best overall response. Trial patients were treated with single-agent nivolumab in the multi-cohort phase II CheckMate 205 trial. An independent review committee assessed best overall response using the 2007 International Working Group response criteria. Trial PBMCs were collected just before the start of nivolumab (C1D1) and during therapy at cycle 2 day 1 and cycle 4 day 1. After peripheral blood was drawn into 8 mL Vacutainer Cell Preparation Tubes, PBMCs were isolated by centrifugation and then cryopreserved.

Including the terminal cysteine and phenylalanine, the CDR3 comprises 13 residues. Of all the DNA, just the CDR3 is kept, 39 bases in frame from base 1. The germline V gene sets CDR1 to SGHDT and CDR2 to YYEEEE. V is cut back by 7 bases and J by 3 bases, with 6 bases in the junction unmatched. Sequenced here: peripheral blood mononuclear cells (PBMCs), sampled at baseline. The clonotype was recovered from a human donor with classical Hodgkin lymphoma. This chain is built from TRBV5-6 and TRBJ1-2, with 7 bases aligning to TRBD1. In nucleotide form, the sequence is TGTGCCAGCGACCGGGGGACAGACTATGGCTACACCTTC. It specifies CASDRGTDYGYTF.